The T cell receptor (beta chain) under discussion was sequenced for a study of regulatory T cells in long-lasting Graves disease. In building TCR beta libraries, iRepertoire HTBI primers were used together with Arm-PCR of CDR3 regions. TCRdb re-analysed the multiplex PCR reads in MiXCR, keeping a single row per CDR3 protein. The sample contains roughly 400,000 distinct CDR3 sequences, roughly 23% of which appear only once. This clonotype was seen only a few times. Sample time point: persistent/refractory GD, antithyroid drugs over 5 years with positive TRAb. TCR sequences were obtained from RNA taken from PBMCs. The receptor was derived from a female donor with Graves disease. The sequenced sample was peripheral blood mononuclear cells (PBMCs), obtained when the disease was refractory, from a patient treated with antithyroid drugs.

The CDR3 protein is CASSLGRAPVYEQYF. In nucleotides, the CDR3 is TGTGCCAGCAGTCTCGGGAGGGCCCCCGTCTACGAGCAGTACTTC. V is TRBV6-1 and J is TRBJ2-7; 8 bases map to TRBD2. CDR3 length equals 15 residues. V was clipped by 5 bases and J by 3 bases; unmatched bases: 9. Germline lookup yields CDR1 MNHNS and CDR2 SASEGT.